This T cell receptor (beta chain) was recorded in a study of chemoradiotherapy in HPV16-positive cancers. Profiled with immunoSEQ multiplex PCR; TCRdb holds only in-frame clones, not every one. The sample shows fewer than 30,000 clones, 94% of them seen only once. V was trimmed by 1 base and J by 4 bases, leaving 14 bases between them. Germline assignment: CDR1 KGHSH and CDR2 LQKENI. The CDR3 loop spans 16 amino acids. This TCR came from a human donor with HPV-associated anogenital cancer. The V call is TRBV18, the J call TRBJ2-1, with D perhaps TRBD1 (6 bases). This material was collected from a patient who underwent chemoradiotherapy. DNA for the CDR3: TGTGCCAGCTCACCACTCAGCGCGAGGGGGTACAATGAGCAGTTCTTC. Its protein product is CASSPLSARGYNEQFF.